Presented here are 28 T cell receptor beta chains from one specimen sequenced in a study of T cells after yellow fever vaccination. TCRdb independently ran MiXCR on the 5' RACE reads; one entry per CDR3 protein. This sample carries about 69,000 distinct CDR3 sequences, about 6% of them seen once, and the ten largest clones take roughly 2.3%. The specimen comprised CD4+ T cells sorted from PBMCs, sampled around 16 days after the first yellow fever vaccination. The receptors were sampled from a man between 18 and 29 years old who received the YFV17D yellow fever vaccine.

Points on this clonotype: A much larger clone lies a single base off, so this may be a read error. In nucleotides, the CDR3 is TGTGCCAGCTTTCCGACCGGGACGAGCCACAATGAGCAGTTCTTC. Translated: CASFPTGTSHNEQFF. V usage is TRBV6-6 and J usage is TRBJ2-1, with D perhaps TRBD1 or TRBD2 (5 bases each). Germline values: CDR1 MNHNY, CDR2 SVGAGI (reference sequence). The CDR3 length is 15 residues. Trimming pared 8 bases from V and 5 bases from J, leaving 19 bases between.

This chain links TRBV5-1 with TRBJ1-3; possibly TRBD1 for D (5 bases). Germline V CDR1 and CDR2: SGHRS, YFSETQ. The CDR3 spans 18 residues. V lost 0 bases and J 0 bases, leaving 16 bases between the germline ends. DNA of the CDR3: TGCGCCAGCAGCTTGGCCTCGTCAGGGCTAAGCTCTGGAAACACCATATATTTT. This encodes CASSLASSGLSSGNTIYF. The full variable domain, rest sourced from reference TRBV5-1 and TRBJ1-3, is KAGVTQTPRYLIKTRGQQVTLSCSPISGHRSVSWYQQTPGQGLQFLFEYFSETQRNKGNFPGRFSGRQFSNSRSEMNVSTLELGDSALYLCASSLASSGLSSGNTIYFGEGSWLTVV.

This clonotype was seen ten or more times. The rearrangement uses TRBV12-3 or TRBV12-4 and TRBJ1-1; D is undetermined. The CDR3 is made up of 14 amino acids. The ends were cut back, 1 base at V and 0 bases at J, with 6 bases in the middle. The CDR3 protein is CASSLGLMNTEAFF. Written as DNA, the CDR3 is TGTGCCAGCAGTTTAGGCCTCATGAACACTGAAGCTTTCTTT.

This clonotype has at least ten counts. This chain uses TRBV5-1 with TRBJ2-2; D gene unclear. The CDR3 has 14 amino acids. The germline V gene encodes CDR1 SGHRS and CDR2 YFSETQ. The V end was cut by 4 bases, the J end by 7 bases, with 14 bases between. The CDR3 region is CASSTVEGYGELFF. Here the CDR3 DNA reads TGCGCCAGCAGCACTGTCGAAGGTTACGGGGAGCTGTTTTTT. Drawing the rest from reference TRBV5-1 and TRBJ2-2, the complete variable domain is KAGVTQTPRYLIKTRGQQVTLSCSPISGHRSVSWYQQTPGQGLQFLFEYFSETQRNKGNFPGRFSGRQFSNSRSEMNVSTLELGDSALYLCASSTVEGYGELFFGEGSRLTVL.

In its sample, this clonotype was seen many times. The rearrangement links TRBV5-1 to TRBJ2-5; D might be TRBD2 (6 bases). Germline V gene sequence: CDR1 SGHRS, CDR2 YFSETQ. V was clipped by 1 base and J by 4 bases, with 8 bases between them. This CDR3 has 13 amino acids. CDR3 coding DNA: TGCGCCAGCAGCTTGTCCGGGGGAGAGACCCAGTACTTC. Protein: CASSLSGGETQYF.

Many counts were recorded for this clonotype. The chain joins TRBV6-5 to TRBJ1-4; maybe TRBD1 (6 bases). The V end was cut by 2 bases, the J end by 5 bases, with 12 bases between. The germline CDR1 and CDR2 sequences are MNHEY and SVGAGI. The CDR3 totals 15 residues. This CDR3 reads CASSYAPTGNEKLFF. The CDR3 DNA follows: TGTGCCAGCAGTTACGCTCCCACAGGGAATGAAAAACTGTTTTTT.

The sample holds many counts of this clonotype. V is TRBV29-1 and J is TRBJ2-3; TRBD1 matches at 9 bases. Germline CDR1 is SQVTM and CDR2 is ANQGSEA. The CDR3 spans 14 residues. Losses at the gene ends were 7 bases for V and 6 bases for J; bases not matched to a gene: 11. Here the CDR3 reads CSAWGQGHGDTQYF. CDR3 bases: TGCAGCGCCTGGGGACAGGGCCATGGGGATACGCAGTATTTT.

There are many counts of this clonotype. J is TRBJ1-4 and V is TRBV27; D ambiguous. V lost 3 bases to trimming and J lost 7 bases, with 9 bases between them. The V gene's germline CDR1 is MNHEY and CDR2 SMNVEV (reference sequence). The CDR3 totals 13 residues. In DNA form, the CDR3 reads TGTGCCAGCAGTTTCCAGGAGCGTGAAAAACTGTTTTTT. The encoded protein is CASSFQEREKLFF.

The V and J genes are TRBV4-2 and TRBJ2-2, with 11 nucleotides matching TRBD2. CDR3 length equals 17 residues. Germline trimming cut 1 base from V and 6 bases from J; bases unmatched to any gene: 7. Per germline, CDR1 LGHNA and CDR2 YNFKEQ. CDR3 bases: TGTGCCAGCAGCCAAGTTAGCGGGGGGGCCGACTCCGGGGAGCTGTTTTTT. Amino acid sequence: CASSQVSGGADSGELFF.

This clonotype has ten or more counts. The rearrangement joins TRBV5-5 to TRBJ2-1; the D is unclear. Trimming removed 6 bases from V and 0 bases from J, with 13 bases in between. The V gene's germline CDR1 is SGHKS and CDR2 YYEKEE (reference sequence). This CDR3 is 15 amino acids long. In nucleotides, the CDR3 is TGTGCCAGCATCCTAGATTTGAGCTCCTACAATGAGCAGTTCTTC. Its protein is CASILDLSSYNEQFF.

Ten or more counts support this clonotype. The chain recombines TRBV5-1 with TRBJ1-1, with 8 bases fitting TRBD1. Per the germline V gene, CDR1 is SGHRS and CDR2 is YFSETQ. The J segment lost 1 base and the V segment lost 0 bases, leaving 8 bases of the junction unmatched. This CDR3 spans 17 amino acids. For the CDR3, the DNA is TGCGCCAGCAGCTTGGAAGCAGGGGGCAGGGCGAACACTGAAGCTTTCTTT. Its translation: CASSLEAGGRANTEAFF.

This clonotype came up many times. The chain joins TRBV6-2 or TRBV6-3 to TRBJ2-5; TRBD2 agrees at 7 bases. The CDR3 runs to 16 residues. With 5 bases clipped from V and 3 bases from J, the junction kept 12 bases outside the gene matches. CDR1 MNHEY and CDR2 SVGEGT come from the germline V gene. The DNA of the CDR3 is TGTGCCAGCAGTCAAGCACCAGGGAGGGGTAAAGAGACCCAGTACTTC. Protein sequence: CASSQAPGRGKETQYF.

This clonotype was seen many times. The chain uses TRBV6-2 or TRBV6-3 and TRBJ2-1; D tentatively fits TRBD1 or TRBD2 (5 bases each). Trimming shortened V by 0 bases and J by 3 bases, and 15 bases separated the two germline ends. The CDR3 has 17 residues. Germline CDR1 reads MNHEY; CDR2 reads SVGEGT. Here the CDR3 reads CASSYSSVRGVYNEQFF. The CDR3 bases are TGTGCCAGCAGTTACTCGAGTGTGAGAGGGGTCTACAATGAGCAGTTCTTC.

This clonotype was recorded many times. The chain recombines TRBV7-2 with TRBJ2-3; no firm D call. V lost 5 bases and J lost 7, with 19 bases in between. The CDR3 is 15 amino acids. The germline V gene has CDR1 SGHTA and CDR2 FQGNSA. The CDR3 region is CASSLNYIIANTQYF. The DNA for the CDR3 is TGTGCCAGCAGCCTCAACTACATAATAGCAAATACGCAGTATTTT.

In this sample, this clonotype turned up many times. The rearrangement uses TRBV5-1 and TRBJ2-5; possibly TRBD1 or TRBD2 for D (5 bases each). Trimming left V 7 bases short and J 3 bases short, with 13 bases between. The CDR3 extends over 13 amino acids. Germline values: CDR1 SGHRS, CDR2 YFSETQ. CDR3 protein: CASSSLGEETQYF. CDR3 coding DNA: TGCGCCAGCTCCAGTTTGGGGGAAGAGACCCAGTACTTC.

This clonotype showed up many times. The chain employs TRBV7-2 and TRBJ1-3, with a tentative D call TRBD1 (6 bases). Trimming stripped 6 bases from V and 2 bases from J, with 14 bases between. CDR3 size: 15 residues. Germline lookup yields CDR1 SGHTA and CDR2 FQGNSA. Written as DNA, the CDR3 is TGTGCCAGCAGAAAGCCGGGGGGCCCTGGAAACACCATATATTTT. It is translated as CASRKPGGPGNTIYF.

The chain uses TRBV6-1 and TRBJ1-4; 8 bases are a match to TRBD1. In germline, CDR1 is MNHNS, CDR2 SASEGT. The junction had 8 bases not matched to a gene; V was cut back by 6 bases and J by 8 bases. This CDR3 comprises 14 residues. The CDR3 coding sequence is TGTGCCAGCAGCGAACAGGGGGTAGCGGAAAAACTGTTTTTT. Translated: CASSEQGVAEKLFF.

This clonotype was counted many times. V and J are TRBV6-5 and TRBJ1-3; the D gene is possibly TRBD1 (5 bases). Trimming removed 2 bases from V and 0 bases from J, with 11 bases in between. Germline lookup yields CDR1 MNHEY and CDR2 SVGAGI. The CDR3 spans 16 residues. CDR3 region: CASSYLFGASGNTIYF. CDR3 DNA: TGTGCCAGCAGTTACCTATTCGGGGCCTCTGGAAACACCATATATTTT.

This clonotype was detected ten times or more. The CDR3 region is CASSFSERGEQFF. DNA of the CDR3: TGTGCCAGCAGCTTTAGCGAGCGGGGGGAGCAGTTCTTC. This chain joins TRBV7-2 and TRBJ2-1; 8 bases align to TRBD2. Trimming at V came to 3 bases and at J to 10 bases, leaving 5 bases not matched to a gene. CDR1 is SGHTA, CDR2 FQGNSA, per germline. This CDR3 has 13 amino acids.

To note about this clonotype: A clone one base away is much larger, so this may be a read error. No conserved phenylalanine or tryptophan is present at the end of the CDR3, so a read error is the likely explanation. The chain uses TRBV5-1 and TRBJ2-5; 9 nucleotides align to TRBD2. The trim removed 4 bases at V and 4 bases at J, leaving 8 bases unmatched. CDR1 is SGHRS, CDR2 YFSETQ, per germline. CDR3 length: 15 residues. The CDR3 loop reads CASSHSLAGPETQYS. For the CDR3, the DNA is TGCGCCAGCAGCCACTCACTAGCGGGTCCAGAGACCCAGTACTCC.

This clonotype was observed many times. The rearrangement links TRBV10-3 to TRBJ2-3; 10 bases fit TRBD1. Germline V gene lookup returns CDR1 ENHRY and CDR2 SYGVKD. V lost 5 bases to trimming and J lost 0 bases; unmatched junction nucleotides: 5. The CDR3 has 16 amino acids. The CDR3 is CAISYDRGLSTDTQYF. CDR3 DNA: TGTGCCATCAGTTACGACAGGGGGCTTAGCACAGATACGCAGTATTTT.

The sample holds many counts of this clonotype. The V and J genes are TRBV7-6 and TRBJ2-2; TRBD2 aligns across 8 bases. V lost 1 base and J lost 4; bases outside the gene matches: 2. CDR3 size: 15 residues. CDR1 SGHVS and CDR2 FNYEAQ come from the germline V gene. The CDR3 sequence is CASSLGAGVTGELFF. In DNA form, the CDR3 reads TGTGCCAGCAGCTTAGGAGCGGGGGTCACCGGGGAGCTGTTTTTT.

In its sample, this clonotype was seen many times. The V call is TRBV4-2, the J call TRBJ2-3; 8 bases fit TRBD1. Trimming removed 2 bases from V and 0 bases from J; junction bases left unmatched: 1. The CDR3 runs to 15 residues. CDR1 LGHNA and CDR2 YNFKEQ come from the germline V gene. CDR3 amino acids: CASSQQGASTDTQYF. DNA of the CDR3: TGTGCCAGCAGCCAACAGGGGGCGAGCACAGATACGCAGTATTTT.

This clonotype was seen many times. The chain couples TRBV6-6 to TRBJ1-5; D call uncertain. Germline-derived CDR1 and CDR2 are MNHNY and SVGAGI (reference sequence). Deletions cut 2 bases from V and 9 bases from J, with 23 bases between. The CDR3 has 17 residues. CDR3 coding DNA: TGTGCCAGCAGTTACCGCCCAAGGACCCAAACGATTCTGCCCCAGCATTTT. Translation gives CASSYRPRTQTILPQHF.

This clonotype was picked up many times. The rearrangement links TRBV7-2 to TRBJ1-2; the match to TRBD1 covers 7 bases. With V trimmed by 1 base and J by 2 bases, 1 base remained unmatched. This CDR3 contains 14 residues. Germline loops: CDR1 SGHTA, CDR2 FQGNSA. The CDR3 bases are TGTGCCAGCAGCTTAGACAGGGGAAACTATGGCTACACCTTC. Protein product: CASSLDRGNYGYTF.

This clonotype was detected ten times or more. V and J are TRBV14 and TRBJ1-4; the match to TRBD1 covers 11 bases. With 4 bases clipped from V and 8 bases from J, the junction kept 3 bases outside the gene matches. Looked up from germline, CDR1 is SGHDN and CDR2 is FVKESK. The CDR3 has 14 amino acids. The CDR3 DNA reads TGTGCCAGCAGCCCGGGGACAGGGGGAGAAAAACTGTTTTTT. Amino acid sequence: CASSPGTGGEKLFF.

This clonotype came up many times. V and J are TRBV5-6 and TRBJ2-1; either TRBD1 or TRBD2 may supply D (6 bases each). Germline CDR1 is SGHDT and CDR2 is YYEEEE. The CDR3 is 12 amino acids. V was clipped by 4 bases and J by 5 bases, with 7 bases between them. The chain's CDR3 is CASSGGHNEQFF. Here the CDR3 DNA reads TGTGCCAGCAGCGGGGGGCACAATGAGCAGTTCTTC.

This clonotype was observed at least ten times. The chain uses TRBV2 and TRBJ2-1; D gene ambiguous. V lost 8 bases and J lost 10, with 12 bases in between. There are 11 residues in the CDR3. Germline-derived CDR1 and CDR2 are SNHLY and FYNNEI. CDR3: CASSPQAEQFF. DNA of the CDR3: TGTGCCAGCTCCCCCCAGGCCGAGCAGTTCTTC.